One sample yielded the 19 T cell receptor beta chains listed below, sequenced in a study of identifying expanded T cells in peripheral blood. Libraries were prepared by immunoSEQ multiplex PCR; TCRdb keeps only in-frame clonotypes and omits some of them. This table holds approximately 100,000 clones, around nine tenths found once. Sample: blood. The receptors stem from a person between 18 and 69 years old in good health.

V gene TRBV29-1 combines with J gene TRBJ2-3; possibly TRBD1 for D (6 bases). The CDR3 is 13 residues long. Deletions cut 2 bases from V and 8 bases from J, with 14 bases between. Germline V lookup: CDR1 SQVTM, CDR2 ANQGSEA. CDR3 DNA sequence: TGCAGCGTTGAATTTGTGGGGGCGGGTACGCAGTATTTT. Its protein product is CSVEFVGAGTQYF.

The gene calls are TRBV18 and TRBJ2-3; D gene uncertain. The germline V gene has CDR1 KGHSH and CDR2 LQKENI. This CDR3 spans 14 amino acids. The V end lost 5 bases, the J end lost 3 bases, and 12 bases lay between the germline ends. This CDR3 reads CASSGPVGTDTQYF. CDR3 sequence (DNA): TGTGCCAGCTCAGGTCCGGTGGGGACAGATACGCAGTATTTT.

The chain recombines TRBV6-1 with TRBJ2-3, with a possible D match to TRBD2 (6 bases). Trimming shortened V by 1 base and J by 6 bases, and 11 bases separated the two germline ends. The CDR3 covers 14 residues. Germline V lookup: CDR1 MNHNS, CDR2 SASEGT. Here the CDR3 DNA reads TGTGCCAGCAGTGAAGGGGCGGGGTCGGATACGCAGTATTTT. Translation: CASSEGAGSDTQYF.

In DNA form, the CDR3 reads TGCGCCAGCAGCTTTCAACAGTTTAGCACAGATACGCAGTATTTT. It is translated as CASSFQQFSTDTQYF. The chain uses TRBV5-1 and TRBJ2-3, with unresolved D. CDR3 size: 15 residues. The V gene lost 2 bases and the J gene lost 0 bases, with 10 bases spanning the gap. CDR1 is SGHRS and CDR2 is YFSETQ in the germline V gene.

This clone was counted once. The CDR3 is CASSSGQTEAFF. CDR3 DNA: TGTGCCAGTAGTTCTGGACAGACTGAAGCTTTCTTT. This chain connects TRBV19 to TRBJ1-1, with a possible D match to TRBD1 (6 bases). Germline V CDR1 and CDR2: LNHDA, SQIVND (reference sequence). The V gene lost 5 bases and the J gene lost 5 bases, with 9 bases spanning the gap. CDR3 length equals 12 residues.

As regards this clone: This same CDR3 is encoded by further DNA sequences in the sample. The rearrangement uses TRBV7-2 and TRBJ2-3; no firm D call. The ends were cut back, 5 bases at V and 2 bases at J, with 5 bases in the middle. The CDR3 is made up of 12 amino acids. From germline, CDR1 is SGHTA and CDR2 FQGNSA. Here the CDR3 reads CASSRSTDTQYF. CDR3 bases: TGTGCCAGCAGCCGTTCCACAGATACGCAGTATTTT.

The rearrangement joins TRBV5-4 to TRBJ2-1; D gene uncertain. The CDR3 has 15 amino acids. The germline V gene has CDR1 SGHNT and CDR2 YYREEE (reference sequence). The V end lost 4 bases, the J end lost 3 bases, and 14 bases lay between the germline ends. DNA for the CDR3: TGTGCCAGCAGCCCTCCTAGTACCCACTACAATGAGCAGTTCTTC. Translation gives CASSPPSTHYNEQFF.

The chain is built from TRBV2 and TRBJ1-5, with TRBD1 matching over 10 bases. Germline CDR1 and CDR2: SNHLY and FYNNEI. V dropped 4 bases and J dropped 6; count of bases not matched to a gene: 3. This CDR3 region has 14 residues. The CDR3 DNA follows: TGTGCCAGCAGTGGGACAGGGGGAAGTCAGCCCCAGCATTTT. Its protein product is CASSGTGGSQPQHF.

The rearrangement links TRBV5-1 to TRBJ2-5; TRBD1 agrees at 8 bases. J lost 2 bases, V lost 0 bases, and 3 bases had no gene match. Germline CDR1 is SGHRS and CDR2 is YFSETQ. The CDR3 consists of 15 residues. The CDR3 DNA reads as TGCGCCAGCAGCTTGGGGACAGGGTGGCAAGAGACCCAGTACTTC. Encoded protein: CASSLGTGWQETQYF.

This chain connects TRBV13 to TRBJ2-7, with D possibly TRBD2 on 6 matching bases. Trimming removed 3 bases from V and 2 bases from J, with 11 bases in between. This CDR3 is 14 amino acids long. Germline V gene lookup returns CDR1 PRHDT and CDR2 FYEKMQ (reference sequence). Here the CDR3 reads CASSFGGLPYEQYF. In DNA form, the CDR3 reads TGTGCCAGCAGCTTCGGGGGACTGCCCTACGAGCAGTACTTC.

The rearrangement joins TRBV18 to TRBJ1-3, with 9 bases aligning to TRBD1. CDR3 length: 18 residues. The germline CDR1 and CDR2 sequences are KGHSH and LQKENI. V trimming: 3 bases; J trimming: 2 bases; junction bases outside the gene matches: 11. In DNA, the CDR3 is TGTGCCAGCTCACCGAAATCCGGGACAGGGTTTACTGGAAACACCATATATTTT. Its translation is CASSPKSGTGFTGNTIYF. The complete variable domain, with remaining parts taken from reference TRBV18 and TRBJ1-3, reads NAGVMQNPRHLVRRRGQEARLRCSPMKGHSHVYWYRQLPEEGLKFMVYLQKENIIDESGMPKERFSAEFPKEGPSILRIQQVVRGDSAAYFCASSPKSGTGFTGNTIYFGEGSWLTVV.

The CDR3 here is CASSATSGGAETQYF. DNA for the CDR3: TGTGCCAGCAGCGCTACTAGCGGGGGGGCCGAGACCCAGTACTTC. The gene calls are TRBV7-9 and TRBJ2-5; the match to TRBD2 covers 13 bases. The V segment lost 5 bases and the J segment 5 bases; nucleotides outside the gene matches: 5. The germline V gene encodes CDR1 SEHNR and CDR2 FQNEAQ (reference sequence). The CDR3 extends over 15 amino acids.

V is TRBV7-8 and J is TRBJ1-1; 8 bases match TRBD1. V gave up 6 bases and J gave up 5 bases; unmatched junction bases: 8. This CDR3 region has 14 residues. Germline V gives CDR1 SGHVS, CDR2 FQNEAQ. The CDR3 DNA is TGTGCCAGCAGGGTAGCAGGGGGCGATACTGAAGCTTTCTTT. Translating gives CASRVAGGDTEAFF.

The gene calls are TRBV7-2 and TRBJ2-1; 8 positions agree with TRBD2. J was trimmed by 7 bases and V by 5 bases; bases with no gene match: 13. The germline V gene encodes CDR1 SGHTA and CDR2 FQGNSA. This CDR3 is 16 amino acids long. The CDR3 DNA reads TGTGCCAGCAGCCCTATGGGCGGGGGGATGCTTAATGAGCAGTTCTTC. It translates to CASSPMGGGMLNEQFF.

CDR3 nucleotides: TGTGCCAGCAGCTTTTCGCCATTCGGGGGGGCAGGGGAAGTTGAAGCTTTCTTT. Amino acids: CASSFSPFGGAGEVEAFF. The chain links TRBV7-8 to TRBJ1-1; tentatively, D is TRBD1 (6 bases). This CDR3 is 18 amino acids long. The V and J ends lost 3 bases and 7 bases respectively, with 27 bases between them. CDR1 is SGHVS and CDR2 is FQNEAQ in the germline V gene. Drawing the rest from reference TRBV7-8 and TRBJ1-1, the complete variable domain is GAGVSQSPRYKVAKRGQDVALRCDPISGHVSLFWYQQALGQGPEFLTYFQNEAQLDKSGLPSDRFFAERPEGSVSTLKIQRTQQEDSAVYLCASSFSPFGGAGEVEAFFGQGTRLTVV.

This clone occurred once. The chain recombines TRBV30 with TRBJ1-6; D unresolved. CDR1 GTSNPN and CDR2 SVGIG come from the germline V gene (reference sequence). Trimming took off 1 base at V and 0 bases at J, with 16 bases between the two ends. This CDR3 spans 18 amino acids. CDR3 in DNA: TGTGCCTGGAGTGGGTCGTCCTCCCTGGGCTCCTATAATTCACCCCTCCACTTT. Amino acids: CAWSGSSSLGSYNSPLHF.

This chain links TRBV6-5 with TRBJ1-1; D ambiguous. The germline V gene encodes CDR1 MNHEY and CDR2 SVGAGI. This CDR3 is 13 amino acids long. With 7 bases removed from V and 10 bases from J, the gap between germline ends came to 19 bases. This CDR3 reads CASTRGGEFRAFF. CDR3 DNA: TGTGCCAGCACCCGCGGCGGAGAGTTTCGAGCTTTCTTT.

This clone was counted once. The V gene is TRBV5-5, the J gene TRBJ2-1; 9 nucleotides align to TRBD2. This CDR3 region has 17 residues. CDR1 SGHKS and CDR2 YYEKEE come from the germline V gene (reference sequence). V lost 4 bases to trimming and J lost 2 bases; unmatched junction nucleotides: 10. This CDR3 reads CASSAAPERGAYNEQFF. As DNA, the CDR3 is TGTGCCAGCAGCGCTGCTCCAGAGCGGGGGGCCTACAATGAGCAGTTCTTC. The whole variable domain, remainder taken from reference TRBV5-5 and TRBJ2-1, is DAGVTQSPTHLIKTRGQQVTLRCSPISGHKSVSWYQQVLGQGPQFIFQYYEKEERGRGNFPDRFSARQFPNYSSELNVNALLLGDSALYLCASSAAPERGAYNEQFFGPGTRLTVL.

To note about this clone: The junction departs from germline at one end; a sequencing error may be responsible. This chain links TRBV13 with TRBJ2-3; TRBD2 might be the D (6 bases). Germline V CDR1 and CDR2: PRHDT, FYEKMQ (reference sequence). This CDR3 contains 16 residues. CDR3 residues: CASSTFGTGSTDTQYF. Written as DNA, the CDR3 is TGTGCCAGCAGCACCTTCGGGACCGGGAGCACCGATACGCAGTATTTT. The full variable domain, its missing parts supplied by reference TRBV13 and TRBJ2-3, is AAGVIQSPRHLIKEKRETATLKCYPIPRHDTVYWYQQGPGQDPQFLISFYEKMQSDKGSIPDRFSAQQFSDYHSELNMSSLELGDSALYFCASSTFGTGSTDTQYFGPGTRLTVL.